The sequence of this T cell receptor beta chain was determined in a study of spatial heterogeneity in lung cancer. Across the whole study: More beta-chain than alpha-chain sequences were consistently detected. General study results and limits: Tracking of tumor mutation counts was seen in expanded intratumoral alpha and beta TCR counts.

TCRdb fed the 5' RACE reads into MiXCR, producing one record per CDR3 protein. The sample lists 9,500 to 12,000 distinct CDR3 sequences, roughly 7.4% seen once, with less than 25% in the top ten. Regarding time point: sample taken at primary tumor resection. The donor group consisted of roughly 70 patients who had untreated, early-stage non-small cell lung cancer. With V trimmed by 5 bases and J by 1 base, 4 bases remained unmatched. The CDR3 is 14 amino acids. Germline V gene data show CDR1 as MDHEN and CDR2 as SYDVKM. This clonotype was detected many times. Its specificity is not known. The size of this beta chain means little, since it is a stray read in a library made for alpha chains.

The TCR originated in a female donor with early-stage non-small cell lung cancer. The sample consisted of lung tumor tissue, taken at surgery. This chain links TRBV28 with TRBJ2-7; 8 positions match TRBD1. Written as DNA, the CDR3 is TGTGCCAGCAGTGGGACAGGTCAATCCTACGAGCAGTACTTC. Translating it yields CASSGTGQSYEQYF.